This entry lists 6 T cell receptor beta chains sequenced from one sample in a study of cytomegalovirus exposure and HLA in healthy donors. The PCR ran on 60 Vbeta and 13 Jbeta primers. Using immunoSEQ multiplex PCR, the repertoire was profiled, and TCRdb retains in-frame clones only, with some absent. The table has about 61,000 clones, approximately 88% seen once; the top ten hold approximately 1.5%. Specimen: PBMCs. The receptors were sampled from a man aged 30 to 45 in good health and CMV-seropositive.

This clone was found a few times. The genes are TRBV6-6 and TRBJ1-1, with 8 bases fitting TRBD1. J lost 2 bases, V lost 7 bases, and 9 bases had no gene match. Germline V lookup: CDR1 MNHNY, CDR2 SVGAGI (reference sequence). CDR3 length equals 15 residues. CDR3 in DNA: TGTGCCAGCACCGATCGGCAGGGGGCTAACACTGAAGCTTTCTTT. Amino acids: CASTDRQGANTEAFF.

This clone was seen a few times. The V gene is TRBV4-2, the J gene TRBJ1-1; perhaps TRBD1 as D (6 bases). Trimming removed 1 base at V and 0 bases at J, with 12 bases between. The CDR3 runs to 16 residues. From germline, CDR1 is LGHNA and CDR2 YNFKEQ. The CDR3 here is CASSQAAQGMNTEAFF. DNA of the CDR3: TGTGCCAGCAGCCAAGCCGCTCAGGGGATGAACACTGAAGCTTTCTTT.

This chain links TRBV5-4 with TRBJ2-6, with D perhaps matching TRBD1 (6 bases). Trimming took off 4 bases at V and 2 bases at J, with 10 bases between the two ends. The CDR3 sequence is 15 residues long. CDR1 and CDR2 from the germline V gene are SGHNT and YYREEE (reference sequence). CDR3 in amino acids: CASSAQGPGANVLTF. CDR3 sequence (DNA): TGTGCCAGCAGCGCTCAGGGGCCTGGGGCCAACGTCCTGACTTTC.

The chain joins TRBV29-1 to TRBJ2-3; TRBD2 aligns across 9 bases. Germline values: CDR1 SQVTM, CDR2 ANQGSEA. This CDR3 is built from 11 residues. Trimming removed 4 bases from V and 8 bases from J; junction bases left unmatched: 1. CDR3 in amino acids: CSVALAGTQYF. CDR3 bases: TGCAGCGTTGCACTAGCGGGTACGCAGTATTTT.

V is TRBV7-6 and J is TRBJ2-7, with D perhaps matching TRBD1 (6 bases). Germline lookup yields CDR1 SGHVS and CDR2 FNYEAQ. V was trimmed by 5 bases and J by 7 bases, leaving 15 bases between them. There are 13 residues in the CDR3. The CDR3 loop reads CASSPIGGEEQYF. In DNA, the CDR3 is TGTGCCAGCAGCCCAATAGGGGGAGAGGAGCAGTACTTC.

The CDR3 loop is CAASGVVDTEAFF. The CDR3 region has the DNA TGTGCCGCCTCAGGGGTGGTGGACACTGAAGCTTTCTTT. The J gene is TRBJ1-1, the V gene TRBV30, with a possible D match to TRBD1 (6 bases). Between the trimmed V and J ends, which lost 8 bases and 3 bases, there was a span of 16 bases. The CDR3 is 13 amino acids. Germline V lookup: CDR1 GTSNPN, CDR2 SVGIG (reference sequence). The whole variable domain, filled in from reference TRBV30 and TRBJ1-1, reads SQTIHQWPATLVQPVGSPLSLECTVEGTSNPNLYWYRQAAGRGLQLLFYSVGIGQISSEVPQNLSASRPQDRQFILSSKKLLLSDSGFYLCAASGVVDTEAFFGQGTRLTVV.